A selection of T cell receptor beta chains follows, all from one sample in a study of STAT3 mutations in large granular lymphocyte leukemia. Sequenced by immunoSEQ multiplex PCR; TCRdb stores in-frame clones only, minus some. Of 37,000 or so clones in the sample, roughly 84% were seen once. Source material: PBMCs. Receptors were obtained from a human donor with T large granular lymphocyte leukemia. Some clones in this sample may be carry-over from other donors' samples. Both conserved end residues are part of each CDR3. A D gene is named only where the DNA matches it firmly.

v_call	d_call	j_call	cdr3_aa
TRBV27	NA	TRBJ2-1	CASSLEGDNEQFF
TRBV6-1	NA	TRBJ2-5	CASSVQGRETQYF
TRBV11-2	NA	TRBJ1-2	CASSPKAGAFYGYTF
TRBV6-1	NA	TRBJ1-3	CASSSTGNTIYF
TRBV28	NA	TRBJ1-1	CASSLGRALIRRNTEAFF
TRBV5-4	NA	TRBJ1-1	CASRILYGGNTEAFF
TRBV28	TRBD2	TRBJ2-2	CASSLTSENTGELFF
TRBV4-1	NA	TRBJ2-5	CASSQTLTAGETQYF
TRBV6-6	NA	TRBJ2-1	CASSFSNEQFF
TRBV6-5	NA	TRBJ1-4	CASSYRGRDNEKLFF
TRBV7-2	NA	TRBJ2-1	CASSLSVTVGSYNEQFF
TRBV5-1	TRBD1	TRBJ1-2	CASSLAGTGTSNYGYTF
TRBV13	TRBD1	TRBJ2-2	CASSLINRGPLNTGELFF
TRBV30	NA	TRBJ1-2	CAWSVLPGYGYTF
TRBV19	NA	TRBJ2-2	CASSRYRSNTGELFF
TRBV7-8	NA	TRBJ1-2	CASSREANYGYTF
TRBV21-1	NA	TRBJ2-5	CERDQETQYF
TRBV10-3	NA	TRBJ2-3	CAISEVLGRVKYF